Listed below are T cell receptor beta chains from one sample, sequenced in a study of T cell responses to AZD1222 COVID-19 vaccine. TCRdb keeps only in-frame clones here, not all; method: immunoSEQ multiplex PCR. The sample has approximately 190,000 clones, 85% to 95% seen once. The sample here was peripheral blood, taken on day 0 of AZD1222 vaccination. The receptors derive from an adult in good health. CDR3s include the opening cysteine and the closing phenylalanine or tryptophan. The D gene is left open where the match is weak. Rows may omit the clone size; those that give it use once, few, many or a size class.

NA | TRBJ1-1 | 13 | TRBV6-4 | NA | TGTGCCAGCAGTCCCCGAGCGGGGCGGGAGGCTTTCTTT | CASSPRAGREAFF
NA | TRBJ2-3 | 12 | TRBV5-4 | NA | TGTGCCAGCAGCTCAGGGGCAGATACGCAGTATTTT | CASSSGADTQYF
NA | TRBJ1-4 | 12 | TRBV28 | NA | TGTGCCAGCAAGGGGAGAGATGAAAAACTGTTTTTT | CASKGRDEKLFF
NA | TRBJ2-2 | 15 | TRBV11-3 | NA | TGTGCCAGCAGGTCGTCGGGGGCCAACACCGGGGAGCTGTTTTTT | CASRSSGANTGELFF
once | TRBJ2-7 | 14 | TRBV13 | NA | TGTGCCAGCAGCCCACCCGACCTTTCGCACGAGCAGTACTTC | CASSPPDLSHEQYF
NA | TRBJ2-3 | 16 | TRBV9 | TRBD2 | TGTGCCAGCAGCGTACGCCTAGCGGGGAGTGCAGATACGCAGTATTTT | CASSVRLAGSADTQYF
NA | TRBJ2-2 | 12 | TRBV28 | NA | TGTGCCAGCAGTTTGGAGCAGCGGGAGCTGTTTTTT | CASSLEQRELFF
NA | TRBJ1-6 | 14 | TRBV30 | NA | TGTGCCTGGAGAGAAAACTTGGGGAATTCACCCCTCCACTTT | CAWRENLGNSPLHF
NA | TRBJ1-1 | 13 | TRBV5-1 | NA | TGCGCCAGCAGCTCCAGTATGAACACTGAAGCTTTCTTT | CASSSSMNTEAFF
NA | TRBJ1-2 | 14 | TRBV6-1 | NA | TGTGCCAGCAGTGAAAAGTCGGCTAACTATGGCTACACCTTC | CASSEKSANYGYTF
NA | TRBJ1-5 | 16 | TRBV10-3 | NA | TGTGCCATCAGTGAGCGATGGACAGACTCGCATCAGCCCCAGCATTTT | CAISERWTDSHQPQHF
NA | TRBJ1-2 | 13 | TRBV14 | NA | TGTGCCAGCAGCCCAGGACAGCACTATGGCTACACCTTC | CASSPGQHYGYTF
NA | TRBJ2-6 | 15 | TRBV6-5 | NA | TGTGCCAGCAGCCCCCGGATCTCTGGGGCCAACGTCCTGACTTTC | CASSPRISGANVLTF
NA | TRBJ1-4 | 15 | TRBV4-3 | NA | TGCGCCAGCAGCCAAGGAACAGGTTCTAATGAAAAACTGTTTTTT | CASSQGTGSNEKLFF
NA | TRBJ1-2 | 14 | TRBV6-5 | NA | TGTGCCAGCAGCCGCCCCGGACAGCTCTATGGCTACACCTTC | CASSRPGQLYGYTF
NA | TRBJ2-2 | 14 | TRBV7-6 | NA | TGTGCCAGCAGCCCCTACTTGACCGACGGGGAGCTGTTTTTT | CASSPYLTDGELFF
NA | TRBJ1-2 | 11 | TRBV5-6 | NA | TGTGCCAGCAGCTTTGGCTATGGCTACACCTTC | CASSFGYGYTF
NA | TRBJ2-3 | 14 | TRBV5-1 | NA | TGCGCCAGCAGCGTCGGACAGAGCACAGATACGCAGTATTTT | CASSVGQSTDTQYF
once | TRBJ1-3 | 15 | TRBV19 | TRBD1 | TGTGCCAGTAGTATCGGACAGGTGTTCGGAAACACCATATATTTT | CASSIGQVFGNTIYF
NA | TRBJ2-5 | 15 | TRBV4-2 | NA | TGTGCCAGCAGCCAAGGGTCGGCAGACCAAGAGACCCAGTACTTC | CASSQGSADQETQYF
NA | TRBJ2-1 | 15 | TRBV7-9 | NA | TGTGCCAGCAGCCTGGATGCGGGGCCTTACAGTGAGCAGTTCTTC | CASSLDAGPYSEQFF
NA | TRBJ1-2 | 14 | TRBV6-5 | NA | TGTGCCAGCAGTTCTACAGAAGCTAACTATGGCTACACCTTC | CASSSTEANYGYTF
NA | TRBJ1-2 | 15 | TRBV10-3 | NA | TGTGCCATCAGTGAGGGGGACGGCTTGAGGGGCGGCTACACCTTC | CAISEGDGLRGGYTF
NA | TRBJ1-6 | 14 | TRBV7-8 | TRBD1 | TGTGCCAGCAGCGCGGGACAGGACAATTCACCCCTCCACTTT | CASSAGQDNSPLHF
few | TRBJ1-1 | 15 | TRBV7-2 | NA | TGTGCCAGCAGACAACCCGACCACCCGAACACTGAAGCTTTCTTT | CASRQPDHPNTEAFF
NA | TRBJ1-3 | 14 | TRBV9 | NA | TGTGCCAGCAGCCTAAAGGGGGTTGGAAACACCATATATTTT | CASSLKGVGNTIYF
NA | TRBJ1-2 | 12 | TRBV5-1 | NA | TGCGCCAGCCAGGGCGGAAACTATGGCTACACCTTC | CASQGGNYGYTF
NA | TRBJ1-1 | 19 | TRBV6-1 | TRBD1 | TGTGCCAGCAGTGCCCTCTCCCTCCAGGGGGGGGCAGGGAACACTGAAGCTTTCTTT | CASSALSLQGGAGNTEAFF
NA | TRBJ1-4 | 13 | TRBV12-3/TRBV12-4 | NA | TGTGCCAGCAACCGGGGGAGGAGTGAAAAACTGTTTTTT | CASNRGRSEKLFF
NA | TRBJ1-2 | 15 | TRBV5-1 | TRBD1 | TGCGCCAGCAGCTTGGGACAGGGGGAAAGAACTGGCTACACCTTC | CASSLGQGERTGYTF
NA | TRBJ1-2 | 12 | TRBV6-1 | NA | TGTGCCAGCAGTGAGGGGTTTTGGGGCTACACCTTC | CASSEGFWGYTF
few | TRBJ1-6 | 14 | TRBV7-2 | NA | TGTGCCAGCAGCTGGGACCGACAATATTCACCCCTCCACTTT | CASSWDRQYSPLHF
NA | TRBJ2-2 | 14 | TRBV5-4 | NA | TGTGCCAGCAGCCCCGGAGGGGAAACCGGGGAGCTGTTTTTT | CASSPGGETGELFF
NA | TRBJ2-7 | 14 | TRBV5-1 | NA | TGCGCCAGCAGCTTGGCTCCGGACTCCTACGAGCAGTACTTC | CASSLAPDSYEQYF
few | TRBJ2-5 | 15 | TRBV7-8 | NA | TGTGCCAGCAGCTTCGGTGGGACACAGAAAGAGACCCAGTACTTC | CASSFGGTQKETQYF
NA | TRBJ1-4 | 15 | TRBV19 | NA | TGTGCCAGTAGCGCCGTGGATGCAACTAATGAAAAACTGTTTTTT | CASSAVDATNEKLFF
NA | TRBJ2-3 | 15 | TRBV5-4 | NA | TGTGCCAGCAGCTTGATGGGTGCCACCTTGGATACGCAGTATTTT | CASSLMGATLDTQYF
NA | TRBJ1-4 | 11 | TRBV30 | NA | TGTGCCTGGAGTTTTCGGGAAAAACTGTTTTTT | CAWSFREKLFF
NA | TRBJ2-1 | 14 | TRBV5-4 | NA | TGTGCCAGCAGCTTGGGTCAGCTCTACAATGAGCAGTTCTTC | CASSLGQLYNEQFF
NA | TRBJ2-1 | 15 | TRBV7-2 | NA | TGTGCCAGCAGCAGACAGTTCGACTCCTACAATGAGCAGTTCTTC | CASSRQFDSYNEQFF
NA | TRBJ1-1 | 14 | TRBV7-2 | TRBD1 | TGTGCCAGCAGCATACAGGGGCTGAACACTGAAGCTTTCTTT | CASSIQGLNTEAFF
NA | TRBJ2-3 | 15 | TRBV5-4 | TRBD2 | TGTGCCAGCAGCTTTGGCGGGGGAGACACAGATACGCAGTATTTT | CASSFGGGDTDTQYF